This T cell receptor (beta chain) originates from a study of T cell repertoires in cytomegalovirus infection. Study-level background: Alongside well-studied HLA-B-restricted CMV epitopes, recently identified HLA-C-restricted CMV epitopes were also used. CMV infection plus the matching HLA type was flagged by public TCR beta signatures. Points from the study as a whole: Clonotype analysis showed dominance of the ex vivo response by HLA-C-restricted CMV-specific TCR beta clonotypes.

Comments on this clonotype: Its antigen is unidentified.

TCRdb ran MiXCR on the reads and lists one entry per CDR3 protein. Here the sample spans tens of thousands of distinct CDR3 sequences, around 18% being singletons. The CDR3 consists of 15 residues. The V gene lost 5 bases and the J gene lost 2 bases, with 13 bases spanning the gap. Germline lookup yields CDR1 SGHTA and CDR2 FQGNSA. The receptor was derived from a human donor in good health (CMV status not recorded). Some clones in this sample may be carry-over from other donors' samples. The source material was CD8+ T cells from cultured PBMCs, sampled from culture after CMV antigen stimulation. The chain is built from TRBV7-2 and TRBJ1-3; a weak D match, TRBD1 (5 bases). CDR3: CASSQGPGAGNTIYF. Written as DNA, the CDR3 is TGTGCCAGCAGCCAAGGGCCGGGGGCTGGAAACACCATATATTTT. Supplemented by reference TRBV7-2 and TRBJ1-3, the full variable domain reads GAGVSQSPSNKVTEKGKDVELRCDPISGHTALYWYRQSLGQGLEFLIYFQGNSAPDKSGLPSDRFSAERTGGSVSTLTIQRTQQEDSAVYLCASSQGPGAGNTIYFGEGSWLTVV.